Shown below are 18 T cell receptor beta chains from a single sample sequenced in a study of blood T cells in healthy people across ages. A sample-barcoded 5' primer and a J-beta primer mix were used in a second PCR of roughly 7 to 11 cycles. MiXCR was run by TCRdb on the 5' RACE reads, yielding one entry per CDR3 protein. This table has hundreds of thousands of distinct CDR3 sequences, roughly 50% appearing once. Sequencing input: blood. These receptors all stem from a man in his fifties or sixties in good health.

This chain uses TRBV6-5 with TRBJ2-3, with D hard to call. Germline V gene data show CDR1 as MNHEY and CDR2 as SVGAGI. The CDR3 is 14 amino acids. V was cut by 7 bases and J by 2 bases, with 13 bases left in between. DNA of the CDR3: TGTGCCAGCACCTCCAAGTGGAACACAGATACGCAGTATTTT. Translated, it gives CASTSKWNTDTQYF.

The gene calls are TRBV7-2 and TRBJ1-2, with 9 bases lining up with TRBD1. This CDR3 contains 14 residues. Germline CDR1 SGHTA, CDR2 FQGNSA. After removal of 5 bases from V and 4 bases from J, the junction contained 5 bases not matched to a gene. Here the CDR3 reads CASSRQGDRYGYTF. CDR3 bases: TGTGCCAGCAGCCGACAGGGGGATCGCTATGGCTACACCTTC.

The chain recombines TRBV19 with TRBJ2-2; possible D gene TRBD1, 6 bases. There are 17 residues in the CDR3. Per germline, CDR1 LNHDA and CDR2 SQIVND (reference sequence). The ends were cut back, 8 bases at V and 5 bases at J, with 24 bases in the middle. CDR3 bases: TGTGCCAGTCAACCTTACTCAAGACAGGAGGAGACCGGGGAGCTGTTTTTT. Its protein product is CASQPYSRQEETGELFF.

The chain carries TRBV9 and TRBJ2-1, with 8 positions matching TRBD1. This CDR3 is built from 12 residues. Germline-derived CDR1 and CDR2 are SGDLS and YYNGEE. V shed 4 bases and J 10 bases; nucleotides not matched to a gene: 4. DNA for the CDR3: TGTGCCAGCAGCACAAGGGACAGGGAGCAGTTCTTC. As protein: CASSTRDREQFF.

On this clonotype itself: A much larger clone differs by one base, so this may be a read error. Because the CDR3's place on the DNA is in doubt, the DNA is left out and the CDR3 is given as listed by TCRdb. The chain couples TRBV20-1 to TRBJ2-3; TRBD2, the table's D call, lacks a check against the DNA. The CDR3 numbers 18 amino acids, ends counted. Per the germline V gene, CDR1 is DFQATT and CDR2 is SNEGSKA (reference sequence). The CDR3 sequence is CSARSVGGGSGATDTRYF.

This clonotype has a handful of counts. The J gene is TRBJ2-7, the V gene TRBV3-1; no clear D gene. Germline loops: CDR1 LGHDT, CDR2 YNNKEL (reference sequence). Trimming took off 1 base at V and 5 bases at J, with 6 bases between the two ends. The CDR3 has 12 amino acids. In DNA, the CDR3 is TGTGCCAGCAGCCAAGCGGGTAACGAGCAGTACTTC. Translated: CASSQAGNEQYF.

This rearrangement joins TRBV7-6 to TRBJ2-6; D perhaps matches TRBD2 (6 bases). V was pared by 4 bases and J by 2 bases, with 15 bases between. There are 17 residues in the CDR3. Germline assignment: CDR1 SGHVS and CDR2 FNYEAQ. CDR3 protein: CASSSTIPGAGANVLTF. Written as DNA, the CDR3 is TGTGCCAGCAGCTCGACCATTCCGGGGGCTGGGGCCAACGTCCTGACTTTC.

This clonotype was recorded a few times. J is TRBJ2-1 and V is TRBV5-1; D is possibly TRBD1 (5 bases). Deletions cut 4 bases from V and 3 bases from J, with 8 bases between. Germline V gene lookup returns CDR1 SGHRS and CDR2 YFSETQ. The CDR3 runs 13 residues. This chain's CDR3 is CASSTDSYNEQFF. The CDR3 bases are TGCGCCAGCAGCACCGACAGCTACAATGAGCAGTTCTTC.

The CDR3 DNA follows: TGTGCCAGCAGGGGGGTCCCTAATGAAAAACTGTTTTTT. This codes for CASRGVPNEKLFF. The chain carries TRBV6-1 and TRBJ1-4; the D gene is possibly TRBD1 (5 bases). V was pared by 6 bases and J by 3 bases, with 8 bases between. Germline CDR1 MNHNS, CDR2 SASEGT. The CDR3 covers 13 residues.

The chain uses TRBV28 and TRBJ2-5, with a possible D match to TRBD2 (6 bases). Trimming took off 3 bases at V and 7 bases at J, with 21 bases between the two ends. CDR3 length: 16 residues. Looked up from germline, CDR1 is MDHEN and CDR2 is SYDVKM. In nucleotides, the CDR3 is TGTGCCAGCAGTTTCGGTGGGGCGGGGAGAGGTCGGACCCAGTACTTC. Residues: CASSFGGAGRGRTQYF.

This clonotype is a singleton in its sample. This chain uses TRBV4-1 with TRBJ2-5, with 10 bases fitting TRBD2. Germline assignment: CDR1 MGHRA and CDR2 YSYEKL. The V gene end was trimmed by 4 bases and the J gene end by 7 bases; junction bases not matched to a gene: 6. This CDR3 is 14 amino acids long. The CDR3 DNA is TGCGCCAGCAGCCCAACTAGCGGGGCCGGGACCCAGTACTTC. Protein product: CASSPTSGAGTQYF.

CDR3 bases: TGCAGCGTCAAAGGGACGGAATCCTCCTACAATGAGCAGTTCTTC. It specifies CSVKGTESSYNEQFF. This sequence joins TRBV29-1 and TRBJ2-1; D possibly matches TRBD1 or TRBD2 (5 bases each). The CDR3 contains 15 residues. Germline V gene data show CDR1 as SQVTM and CDR2 as ANQGSEA. The V end was cut by 6 bases, the J end by 0 bases, with 15 bases between.

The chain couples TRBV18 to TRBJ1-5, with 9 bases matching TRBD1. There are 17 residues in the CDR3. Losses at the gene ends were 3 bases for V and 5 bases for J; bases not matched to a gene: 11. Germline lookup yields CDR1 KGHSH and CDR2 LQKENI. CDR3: CASSPGRTGARHQPQHF. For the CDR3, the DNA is TGTGCCAGCTCACCGGGTAGGACAGGGGCCCGACATCAGCCCCAGCATTTT.

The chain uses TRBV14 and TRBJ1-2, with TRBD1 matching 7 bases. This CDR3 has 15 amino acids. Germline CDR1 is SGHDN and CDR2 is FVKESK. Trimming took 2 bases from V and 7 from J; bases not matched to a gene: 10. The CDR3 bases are TGTGCCAGCAGCCAATACAGGGGCCCCGGGGGTGGCTACACCTTC. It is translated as CASSQYRGPGGGYTF. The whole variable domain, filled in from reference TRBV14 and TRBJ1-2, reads EAGVTQFPSHSVIEKGQTVTLRCDPISGHDNLYWYRRVMGKEIKFLLHFVKESKQDESGMPNNRFLAERTGGTYSTLKVQPAELEDSGVYFCASSQYRGPGGGYTFGSGTRLTVV.

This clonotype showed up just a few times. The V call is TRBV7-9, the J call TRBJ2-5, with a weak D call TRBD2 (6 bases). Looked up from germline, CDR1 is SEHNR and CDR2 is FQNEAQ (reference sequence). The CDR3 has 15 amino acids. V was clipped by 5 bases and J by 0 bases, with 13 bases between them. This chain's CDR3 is CASSPRGLHQETQYF. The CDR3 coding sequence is TGTGCCAGCAGCCCACGGGGACTTCACCAAGAGACCCAGTACTTC.

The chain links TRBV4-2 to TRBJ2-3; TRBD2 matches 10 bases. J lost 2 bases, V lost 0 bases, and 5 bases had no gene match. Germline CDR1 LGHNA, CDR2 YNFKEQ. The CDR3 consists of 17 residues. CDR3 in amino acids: CASSQDTLAGDTDTQYF. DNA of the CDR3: TGTGCCAGCAGCCAAGATACCCTAGCGGGGGACACAGATACGCAGTATTTT.

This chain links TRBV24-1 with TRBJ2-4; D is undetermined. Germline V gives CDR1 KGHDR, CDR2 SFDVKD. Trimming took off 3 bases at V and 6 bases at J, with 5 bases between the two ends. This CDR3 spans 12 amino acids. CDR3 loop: CATSDPLNIQYF. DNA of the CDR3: TGTGCCACCAGTGATCCTCTAAACATTCAGTACTTC.

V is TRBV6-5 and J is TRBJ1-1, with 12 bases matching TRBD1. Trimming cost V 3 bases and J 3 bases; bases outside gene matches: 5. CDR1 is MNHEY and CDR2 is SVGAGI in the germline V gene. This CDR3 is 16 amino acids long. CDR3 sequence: CASSYGTGGYDTEAFF. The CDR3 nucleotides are TGTGCCAGCAGTTATGGGACAGGGGGCTACGACACTGAAGCTTTCTTT.